The clone carrying this TCR beta chain was recorded only once. The antigen remains undetermined. The sample belongs to a study of CD8+ T cells in alopecia areata. V was cut by 4 bases and J by 4 bases, with 13 bases left in between. Per germline, CDR1 SGDLS and CDR2 YYNGEE. This CDR3 is 14 amino acids long. TCR sequencing used cDNA made by reverse transcription of extracted RNA. Clones were read by immunoSEQ multiplex PCR, and TCRdb kept only the in-frame ones, dropping some. The top ten hold roughly an eighth of the sample, which has 190,000 or so clones, around three fifths seen once. Overall study findings and caveats: Researchers report lesional scalp, most notably alopecia totalis/universalis, outstripped normal scalp in clonality.

Treatment indicated: oral pan-JAK inhibitor, 5-10 mg twice daily. The V call is TRBV9, the J call TRBJ2-3; D is unclear. The starting material was CD8+ T cells sorted from blood, obtained at week 24, from a patient treated with tofacitinib. The receptor's source is a human donor with alopecia areata. In DNA, the CDR3 is TGTGCCAGCAGCATAGGAAGGGTTGCAGATACGCAGTATTTT. Protein product: CASSIGRVADTQYF.